This TCR beta chain was sequenced for a study of OX40 agonist ivuxolimab in advanced cancers. This clone was picked up one time. Trimming pared 4 bases from V and 7 bases from J, leaving 7 bases between. The CDR3 sequence is 11 residues long. Germline assignment: CDR1 SGHAT and CDR2 FQNNGV. Method: immunoSEQ multiplex PCR; TCRdb's copy keeps in-frame clones and lacks some. The sample includes 70,000 or so clones, 85% of them seen just once. The chain has TRBV11-2 and TRBJ1-2, with D unresolved. This clonotype originated in an adult with an advanced solid tumor such as melanoma, head and neck, liver or kidney cancer. This specimen consisted of CD4+ or CD8+ T cells sorted from blood, obtained in a trial of the OX40 agonist ivuxolimab. The CDR3 loop reads CASSSVRGYTF. The CDR3 DNA is TGTGCCAGCAGCTCAGTGCGTGGCTACACCTTC.